Below, 3 T cell receptor beta chains from the same sample are listed, as sequenced in a study of T cell clones after liver transplantation. Here immunoSEQ multiplex PCR was the method, and the copy in TCRdb shows in-frame clones only, minus some. The sample lists around 60,000 clones, 71% occurring once. The source was CD4+ T cells from blood, collected before liver transplant. The receptors stem from a human donor who received a liver transplant.

CDR3 loop: CASFGGAVNSYEQYF. The CDR3 nucleotides read TGTGCCAGCTTCGGAGGGGCGGTGAACTCCTACGAGCAGTACTTC. V is TRBV6-6 and J is TRBJ2-7, with a weak D call TRBD2 (6 bases). Germline loops: CDR1 MNHNY, CDR2 SVGAGI (reference sequence). The CDR3 length is 15 residues. V was pared by 8 bases and J by 0 bases, with 17 bases between.

This clone appeared many times. CDR3 sequence reads: CASSVSSGGAYEQYF. The CDR3 DNA reads as TGTGCCAGCAGCGTATCTTCGGGGGGGGCCTACGAGCAGTACTTC. The chain joins TRBV9 to TRBJ2-7, with 8 bases fitting TRBD2. The germline CDR1 and CDR2 sequences are SGDLS and YYNGEE. This CDR3 region has 15 residues. After removal of 1 base from V and 2 bases from J, the junction contained 5 bases not matched to a gene.

This chain links TRBV29-1 with TRBJ2-1; D is possibly TRBD1 (6 bases). Germline V gene data show CDR1 as SQVTM and CDR2 as ANQGSEA. The CDR3 contains 14 residues. V lost 6 bases, J lost 0 bases, and 12 bases lay in between. The CDR3 spells CSVERGTSYNEQFF. CDR3 sequence (DNA): TGCAGCGTGGAAAGGGGGACCTCCTACAATGAGCAGTTCTTC.